This is a list of T cell receptor beta chains from one sample in a study of blood T cells in healthy people across ages. TCRdb re-called the 5' RACE reads with MiXCR, one entry per CDR3 protein. The data contain more than 600,000 distinct CDR3 sequences, 20% to 30% of them singletons. These data also featured in a second study, about T cells of mothers and their children.

Sequencing input: blood. The receptors come from a boy aged 10-17 years in good health. Both conserved end residues are part of each CDR3. Each record gives: D gene, clone size, V gene, J gene, CDR3 DNA, CDR3 protein. D genes are given only for firm matches. Clone sizes are given selectively: once, few, many, or a class where the clone is expanded.

>NA|NA|TRBV19|TRBJ2-1
TGTGCCAGTAGTATAGTAGTCGGAAGGTACAATGAGCAGTTCTTC
CASSIVVGRYNEQFF
>NA|NA|TRBV7-6|TRBJ1-4
TGTGCCAGCAGCTCCTTCAGGGTTGAAAAACTGTTTTTT
CASSSFRVEKLFF
>NA|few|TRBV6-1|TRBJ2-3
TGTGCCAGCAGCTCAAGAACAGGTTTCGACGCAGATACGCAGTATTTT
CASSSRTGFDADTQYF
>NA|NA|TRBV20-1|TRBJ1-2
TGCAGTGCTAGAGGAGGGGTCTATGGCTACACCTTC
CSARGGVYGYTF
>NA|many|TRBV29-1|TRBJ2-4
TGCAGCGCTAAGTACGCCAAAAACATTCAGTACTTC
CSAKYAKNIQYF
>TRBD1|few|TRBV5-1|TRBJ2-5
TGCGCCAGCAGCCCGGAGGGGGACAGGGTTGGCGAGACCCAGTACTTC
CASSPEGDRVGETQYF
>NA|few|TRBV10-3|TRBJ2-6
TGTGCCATCAGTGACGGGGATGGATCTGTCCTGACTTTC
CAISDGDGSVLTF
>NA|few|TRBV3-1|TRBJ2-5
TGTGCCAGCAGCCAAGGGGACGGGATACCAGAGACCCAGTACTTC
CASSQGDGIPETQYF
>TRBD2|NA|TRBV20-1|TRBJ2-7
TGCAGTGCTACGACTAGCGGCGTGAACTACGAGCAGTACTTC
CSATTSGVNYEQYF
>NA|few|TRBV5-6|TRBJ2-3
TGTGCCAGCAGCGGGGCCCCGAACACAGATACGCAGTATTTT
CASSGAPNTDTQYF
>NA|once|TRBV12-3/TRBV12-4|TRBJ1-1
TGTGCCAGCAAGATGACAGGGAACACTGAAGCTTTCTTT
CASKMTGNTEAFF
>NA|many|TRBV13|TRBJ2-5
TGTGCCAGCAGCTCCCCCCTGGGGGAGCAGTACTTC
CASSSPLGEQYF
>NA|NA|TRBV5-1|TRBJ1-1
TGCGCCAGCAGCCCGGCCAGGGTGAACACTGAAGCTTTCTTT
CASSPARVNTEAFF
>TRBD1|NA|TRBV2|TRBJ2-3
TGTGCCAGCGACCTTAGGGGGCCTAGCACAGATACGCAGTATTTT
CASDLRGPSTDTQYF
>NA|NA|TRBV12-3/TRBV12-4|TRBJ1-1
TGTGCCAGCTCCGAGGAGGGGTGGTTTACTGAAGCTTTCTTT
CASSEEGWFTEAFF
>NA|few|TRBV6-5|TRBJ2-5
TGTGCCAGCAGTTACGCCAGCGGGCTTGAGCAGTACTTC
CASSYASGLEQYF
>NA|NA|TRBV12-5|TRBJ2-5
TGTGCTAGTGGTCCCATAGGGCTTCAAGAGACCCAGTACTTC
CASGPIGLQETQYF
>TRBD1|NA|TRBV20-1|TRBJ1-5
TGCAGTGCTAGAGATGTGACAGGGGAGGGTCAGCCCCAGCATTTT
CSARDVTGEGQPQHF
>NA|NA|TRBV5-1|TRBJ2-7
TGCGCCAGCACCATCTCCGGGACGGAATCCTACGAGCAGTACTTC
CASTISGTESYEQYF
>NA|NA|TRBV29-1|TRBJ2-5
TGCAGCGTTGAAAACTCCATAGGGTACACCCAAGAGACCCAGTACTTC
CSVENSIGYTQETQYF
>NA|NA|TRBV4-2|TRBJ2-1
TGTGCCAGCAGCCTAGCACAGGGAGTAAGTGATGAGCAGTTCTTC
CASSLAQGVSDEQFF
>NA|NA|TRBV12-5|TRBJ2-7
TGTGCTAGTGGCCCTTATCAGTTTCGGTACGGTGTGACTTACGAGCAGTACTTC
CASGPYQFRYGVTYEQYF
>NA|NA|TRBV6-2/TRBV6-3|TRBJ1-6
TGTGCCAGCAGTTACCAACAGGTTAATTCACCCCTCCACTTT
CASSYQQVNSPLHF